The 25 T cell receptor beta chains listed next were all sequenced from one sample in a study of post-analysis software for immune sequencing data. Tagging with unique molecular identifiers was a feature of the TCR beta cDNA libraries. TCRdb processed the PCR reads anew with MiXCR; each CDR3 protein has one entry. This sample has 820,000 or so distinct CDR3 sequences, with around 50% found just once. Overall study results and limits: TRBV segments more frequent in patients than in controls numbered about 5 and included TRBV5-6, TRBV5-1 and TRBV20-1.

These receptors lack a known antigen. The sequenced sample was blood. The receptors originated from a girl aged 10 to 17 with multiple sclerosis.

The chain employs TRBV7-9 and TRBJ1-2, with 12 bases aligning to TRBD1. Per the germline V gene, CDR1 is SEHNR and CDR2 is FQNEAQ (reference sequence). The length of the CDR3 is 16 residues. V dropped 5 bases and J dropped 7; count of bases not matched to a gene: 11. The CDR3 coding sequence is TGTGCCAGCAGCCAAGGGACAGGGGGCTTTCTAGGTGGCTACACCTTC. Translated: CASSQGTGGFLGGYTF.

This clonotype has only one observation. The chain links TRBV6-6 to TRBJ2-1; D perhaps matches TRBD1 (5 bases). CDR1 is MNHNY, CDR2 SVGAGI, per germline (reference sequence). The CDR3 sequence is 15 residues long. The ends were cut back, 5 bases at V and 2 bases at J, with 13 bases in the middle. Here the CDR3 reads CASSPSRRAYNEQFF. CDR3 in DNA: TGTGCCAGCAGTCCCTCCCGCAGGGCCTACAATGAGCAGTTCTTC.

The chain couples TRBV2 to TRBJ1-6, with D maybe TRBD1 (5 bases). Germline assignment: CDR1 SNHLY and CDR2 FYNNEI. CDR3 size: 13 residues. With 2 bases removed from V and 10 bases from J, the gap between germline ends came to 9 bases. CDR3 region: CASSEQGSSPLHF. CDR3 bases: TGTGCCAGCAGTGAACAGGGATCCTCACCCCTCCACTTT.

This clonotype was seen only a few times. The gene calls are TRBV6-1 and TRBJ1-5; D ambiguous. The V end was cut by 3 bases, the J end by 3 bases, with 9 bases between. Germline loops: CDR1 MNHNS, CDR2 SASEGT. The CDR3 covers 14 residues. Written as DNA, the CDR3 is TGTGCCAGCAGTGACACTAGGTACAATCAGCCCCAGCATTTT. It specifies CASSDTRYNQPQHF.

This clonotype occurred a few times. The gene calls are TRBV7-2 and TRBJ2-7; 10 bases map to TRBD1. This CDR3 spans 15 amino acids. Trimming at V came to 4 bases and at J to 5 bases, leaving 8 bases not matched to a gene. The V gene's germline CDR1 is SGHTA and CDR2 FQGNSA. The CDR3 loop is CASSWTGTGDHEQYF. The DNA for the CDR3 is TGTGCCAGCAGCTGGACCGGGACAGGGGACCACGAGCAGTACTTC.

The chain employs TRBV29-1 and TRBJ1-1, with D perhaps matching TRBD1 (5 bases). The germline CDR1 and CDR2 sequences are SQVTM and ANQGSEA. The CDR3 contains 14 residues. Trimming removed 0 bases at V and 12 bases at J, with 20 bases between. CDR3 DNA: TGCAGCGTTGAAGATCGGTCGGGGGTCCTCTTTCCTTTCTTT. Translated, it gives CSVEDRSGVLFPFF.

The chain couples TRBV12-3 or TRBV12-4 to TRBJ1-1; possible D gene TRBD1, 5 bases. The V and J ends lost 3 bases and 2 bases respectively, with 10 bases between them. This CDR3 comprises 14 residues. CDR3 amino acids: CASSFNQGNTEAFF. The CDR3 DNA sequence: TGTGCCAGCAGTTTTAATCAGGGAAACACTGAAGCTTTCTTT.

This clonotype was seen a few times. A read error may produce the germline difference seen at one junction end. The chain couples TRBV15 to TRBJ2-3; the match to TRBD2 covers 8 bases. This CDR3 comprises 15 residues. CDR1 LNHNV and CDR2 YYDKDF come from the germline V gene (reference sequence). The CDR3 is CASSRAAGGADTQYF. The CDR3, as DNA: TGTGCCTCCAGCAGAGCGGCGGGAGGAGCAGATACGCAGTATTTT.

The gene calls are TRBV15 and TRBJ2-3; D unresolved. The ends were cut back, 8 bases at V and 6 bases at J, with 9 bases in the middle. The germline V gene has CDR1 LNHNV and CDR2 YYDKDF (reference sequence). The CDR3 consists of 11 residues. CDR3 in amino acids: CATGNRDTQYF. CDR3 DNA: TGTGCCACCGGGAACCGGGATACGCAGTATTTT. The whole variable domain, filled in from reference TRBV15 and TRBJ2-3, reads DAMVIQNPRYQVTQFGKPVTLSCSQTLNHNVMYWYQQKSSQAPKLLFHYYDKDFNNEADTPDNFQSRRPNTSFCFLDIRSPGLGDTAMYLCATGNRDTQYFGPGTRLTVL.

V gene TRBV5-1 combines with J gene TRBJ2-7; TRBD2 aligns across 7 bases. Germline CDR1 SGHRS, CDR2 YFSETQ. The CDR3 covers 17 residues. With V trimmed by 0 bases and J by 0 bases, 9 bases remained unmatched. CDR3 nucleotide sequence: TGCGCCAGCAGCTTGGTTTCAAGGGGAGGGCGCTCCTACGAGCAGTACTTC. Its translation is CASSLVSRGGRSYEQYF.

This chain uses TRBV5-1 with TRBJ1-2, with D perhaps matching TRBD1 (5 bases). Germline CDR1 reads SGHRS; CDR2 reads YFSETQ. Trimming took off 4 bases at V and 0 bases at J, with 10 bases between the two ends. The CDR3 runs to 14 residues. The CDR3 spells CASSTRTTNYGYTF. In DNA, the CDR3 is TGCGCCAGCAGCACCAGGACAACTAACTATGGCTACACCTTC.

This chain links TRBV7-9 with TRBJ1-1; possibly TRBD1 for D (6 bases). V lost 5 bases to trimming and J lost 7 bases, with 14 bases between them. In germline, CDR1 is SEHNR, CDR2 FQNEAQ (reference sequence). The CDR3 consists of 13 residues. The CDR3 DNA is TGTGCCAGCAGCCCGGGGACATTAGTTGAAGCTTTCTTT. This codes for CASSPGTLVEAFF.

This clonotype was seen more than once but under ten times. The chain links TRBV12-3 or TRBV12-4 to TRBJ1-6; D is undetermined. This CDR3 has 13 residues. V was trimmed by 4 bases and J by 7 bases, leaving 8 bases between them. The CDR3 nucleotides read TGTGCCAGCAGTTACGGGCCAAATTCACCCCTCCACTTT. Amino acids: CASSYGPNSPLHF.

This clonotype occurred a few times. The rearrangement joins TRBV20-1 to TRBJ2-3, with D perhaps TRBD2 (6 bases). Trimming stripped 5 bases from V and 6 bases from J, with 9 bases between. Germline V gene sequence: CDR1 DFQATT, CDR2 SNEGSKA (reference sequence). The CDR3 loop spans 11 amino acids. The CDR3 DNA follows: TGCAGTGCTGGGACTGCCGATACGCAGTATTTT. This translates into CSAGTADTQYF.

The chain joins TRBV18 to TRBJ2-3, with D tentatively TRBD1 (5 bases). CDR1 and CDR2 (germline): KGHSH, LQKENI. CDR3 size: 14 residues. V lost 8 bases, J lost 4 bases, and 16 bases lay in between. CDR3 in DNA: TGTGCCAGCGGCGGCAGGGAAGGGGCAGATACGCAGTATTTT. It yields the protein CASGGREGADTQYF.

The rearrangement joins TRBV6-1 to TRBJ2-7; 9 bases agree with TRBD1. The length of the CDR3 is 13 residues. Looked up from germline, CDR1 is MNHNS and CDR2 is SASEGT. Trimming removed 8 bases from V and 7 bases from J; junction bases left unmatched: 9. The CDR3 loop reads CASPGTGNKEQYF. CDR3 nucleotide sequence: TGTGCCAGCCCCGGGACAGGGAACAAGGAGCAGTACTTC.

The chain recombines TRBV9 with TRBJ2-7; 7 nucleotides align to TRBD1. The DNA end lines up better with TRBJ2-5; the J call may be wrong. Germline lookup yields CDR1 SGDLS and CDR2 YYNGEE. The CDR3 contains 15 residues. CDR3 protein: CASSVEGTASETQYF. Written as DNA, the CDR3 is TGTGCCAGCAGCGTAGAAGGGACAGCGAGCGAGACCCAGTACTTC.

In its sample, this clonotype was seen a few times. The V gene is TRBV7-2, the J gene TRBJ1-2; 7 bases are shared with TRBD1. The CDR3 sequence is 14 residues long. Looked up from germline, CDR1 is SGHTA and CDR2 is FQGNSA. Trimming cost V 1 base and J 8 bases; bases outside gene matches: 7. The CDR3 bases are TGTGCCAGCAGCTTAGACACAGGGGAGAGAGGCTACACCTTC. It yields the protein CASSLDTGERGYTF.

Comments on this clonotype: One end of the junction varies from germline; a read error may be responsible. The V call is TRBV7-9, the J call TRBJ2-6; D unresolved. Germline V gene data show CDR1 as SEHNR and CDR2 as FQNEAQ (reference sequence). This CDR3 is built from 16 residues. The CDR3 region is CASSLARPSGTNVLTF. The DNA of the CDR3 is TGTGCCAGCAGCTTAGCGAGACCCTCTGGGACCAACGTCCTGACTTTC.

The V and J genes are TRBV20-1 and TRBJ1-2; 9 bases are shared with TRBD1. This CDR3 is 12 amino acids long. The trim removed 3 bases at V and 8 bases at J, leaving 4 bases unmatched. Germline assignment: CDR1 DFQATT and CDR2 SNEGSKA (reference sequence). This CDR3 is CSARGTGRGYTF. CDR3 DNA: TGCAGTGCTAGGGGGACAGGGAGAGGCTACACCTTC.

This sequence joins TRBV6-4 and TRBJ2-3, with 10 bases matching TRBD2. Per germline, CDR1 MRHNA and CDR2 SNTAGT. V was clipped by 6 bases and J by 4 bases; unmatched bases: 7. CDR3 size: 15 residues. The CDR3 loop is CASSRQREGSDTQYF. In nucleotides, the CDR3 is TGTGCCAGCAGCCGACAGCGGGAGGGCTCAGATACGCAGTATTTT.

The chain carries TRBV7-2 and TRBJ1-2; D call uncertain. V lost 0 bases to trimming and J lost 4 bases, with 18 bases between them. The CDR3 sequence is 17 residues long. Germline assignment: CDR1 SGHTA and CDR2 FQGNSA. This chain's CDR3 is CASSLAVGGGIGYGYTF. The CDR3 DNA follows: TGTGCCAGCAGCTTAGCGGTCGGAGGAGGCATTGGCTATGGCTACACCTTC.

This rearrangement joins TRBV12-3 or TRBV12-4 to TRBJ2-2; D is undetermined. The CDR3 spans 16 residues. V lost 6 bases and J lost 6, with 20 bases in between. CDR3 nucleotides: TGTGCCAGCAGCGCCCTTGGGCCTAAGCAGGCCGGGGAGCTGTTTTTT. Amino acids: CASSALGPKQAGELFF.

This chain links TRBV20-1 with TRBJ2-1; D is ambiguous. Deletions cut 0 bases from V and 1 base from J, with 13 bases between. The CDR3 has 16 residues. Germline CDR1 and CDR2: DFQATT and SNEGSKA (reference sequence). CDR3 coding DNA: TGCAGTGCTAGAGATTCGGTTCCAGATTCCTACAATGAGCAGTTCTTC. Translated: CSARDSVPDSYNEQFF.

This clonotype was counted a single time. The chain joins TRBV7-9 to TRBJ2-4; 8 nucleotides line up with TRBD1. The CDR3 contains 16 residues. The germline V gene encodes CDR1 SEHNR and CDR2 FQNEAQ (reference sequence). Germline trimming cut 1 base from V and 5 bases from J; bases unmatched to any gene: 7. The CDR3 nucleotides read TGTGCCAGCAGCTTAGGGGGGGCAGGGGGCCAAAACATTCAGTACTTC. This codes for CASSLGGAGGQNIQYF.